The 17 T cell receptor beta chains below all came from one sample that was sequenced in a study of yellow fever vaccine responses in identical twins. TCRdb re-called the RT-PCR reads through MiXCR, storing one row per CDR3 protein. The sample holds fewer than 2,000 distinct CDR3 sequences, around 90% seen once. This specimen was T cells from blood (PBMCs), unsorted or a sorted subset (not recorded which), taken before or after yellow fever vaccination (not recorded which). All receptors come from a woman younger than 30 who received the yellow fever vaccine.

This clonotype was detected a few times. The J gene is TRBJ1-5, the V gene TRBV3-1; no firm D call. The V end was cut by 5 bases, the J end by 3 bases, with 11 bases between. CDR1 LGHDT and CDR2 YNNKEL come from the germline V gene (reference sequence). The CDR3 length is 14 residues. The CDR3 region is CASSSIRDNQPQHF. In DNA, the CDR3 is TGTGCCAGCAGCTCCATCAGAGACAATCAGCCCCAGCATTTT.

The sample holds a few counts of this clonotype. The chain uses TRBV6-1 and TRBJ2-2; D is undetermined. This CDR3 region has 14 residues. Looked up from germline, CDR1 is MNHNS and CDR2 is SASEGT. With 5 bases removed from V and 0 bases from J, the gap between germline ends came to 7 bases. The chain's CDR3 is CASSLNPNTGELFF. CDR3 in DNA: TGTGCCAGCAGTCTCAACCCGAACACCGGGGAGCTGTTTTTT.

The chain links TRBV6-1 to TRBJ2-1; no firm D call. CDR1 is MNHNS, CDR2 SASEGT, per germline. This CDR3 contains 11 residues. With 6 bases removed from V and 5 bases from J, the gap between germline ends came to 5 bases. This CDR3 is CASRTHNEQFF. As DNA, the CDR3 is TGTGCCAGCAGGACACACAATGAGCAGTTCTTC.

The chain combines TRBV28 with TRBJ1-2, with D unresolved. The CDR3 spans 14 residues. The germline CDR1 and CDR2 sequences are MDHEN and SYDVKM. V gave up 2 bases and J gave up 3 bases, with 10 bases separating them. The CDR3 DNA is TGTGCCAGCAGTTTAAAGGGAAGATACTATGGCTACACCTTC. It encodes CASSLKGRYYGYTF.

The rearrangement links TRBV23-1 to TRBJ2-3; D remains unclear. TRBV23-1 is an ORF for which the function is uncertain. The ends were cut back, 4 bases at V and 0 bases at J, with 14 bases in the middle. This CDR3 spans 16 amino acids. The CDR3 DNA reads as TGCGCCAGCAGTCGGACGGCAACAATGAGCACAGATACGCAGTATTTT. Translation gives CASSRTATMSTDTQYF.

The chain links TRBV4-2 to TRBJ1-1; D is undetermined. This CDR3 has 13 amino acids. The germline CDR1 and CDR2 sequences are LGHNA and YNFKEQ. Trimming took off 2 bases at V and 2 bases at J, with 6 bases between the two ends. CDR3 sequence: CASSQTENTEAFF. CDR3 nucleotide sequence: TGTGCCAGCAGCCAAACGGAAAACACTGAAGCTTTCTTT.

J is TRBJ1-5 and V is TRBV4-2; D not certain. The V gene's germline CDR1 is LGHNA and CDR2 YNFKEQ. The CDR3 runs to 17 residues. Trimming pared 0 bases from V and 1 base from J, leaving 13 bases between. The CDR3, as DNA: TGTGCCAGCAGCCAAGATATTGTATTGTCGAGCAATCAGCCCCAGCATTTT. Amino acids: CASSQDIVLSSNQPQHF.

The chain recombines TRBV6-1 with TRBJ2-7, with 10 bases lining up with TRBD1. There are 14 residues in the CDR3. V lost 5 bases and J lost 6; bases outside the gene matches: 7. Germline V gives CDR1 MNHNS, CDR2 SASEGT. This CDR3 reads CASSKTGGSGEQYF. CDR3 in DNA: TGTGCCAGCAGTAAGACAGGGGGCTCGGGCGAGCAGTACTTC.

This clonotype is a singleton in its sample. The gene calls are TRBV29-1 and TRBJ2-3, with TRBD2 matching over 8 bases. The CDR3 loop spans 12 amino acids. The germline V gene encodes CDR1 SQVTM and CDR2 ANQGSEA. CDR3 in DNA: TGCGGGGTGCCCGGGACTAGTGGTACGCAGTATTTT. This gives the protein CGVPGTSGTQYF.

The chain joins TRBV28 to TRBJ2-7; 10 positions match TRBD1. CDR1 and CDR2 (germline): MDHEN, SYDVKM. The V segment lost 9 bases and the J segment 3 bases; nucleotides outside the gene matches: 8. The CDR3 has 14 residues. This CDR3 is CARNLRDRGYEQYF. DNA for the CDR3: TGTGCCAGAAACCTCCGGGACAGGGGCTACGAGCAGTACTTC.

This clonotype came up a few times. The genes are TRBV2 and TRBJ1-4; no clear D gene. V was clipped by 6 bases and J by 3 bases, with 8 bases between them. The germline V gene encodes CDR1 SNHLY and CDR2 FYNNEI. The CDR3 extends over 13 amino acids. The CDR3 loop is CASRGRANEKLFF. CDR3 nucleotide sequence: TGTGCCAGCAGGGGGAGGGCTAATGAAAAACTGTTTTTT.

The V gene is TRBV15, the J gene TRBJ1-5; D remains ambiguous. Per the germline V gene, CDR1 is LNHNV and CDR2 is YYDKDF (reference sequence). The CDR3 loop spans 16 amino acids. The ends were cut back, 1 base at V and 0 bases at J, with 10 bases in the middle. The CDR3 sequence: CATSRALTDSNQPQHF. For the CDR3, the DNA is TGTGCCACCAGCAGAGCCCTGACGGATAGCAATCAGCCCCAGCATTTT. Full variable domain (remainder filled in from reference TRBV15 and TRBJ1-5): DAMVIQNPRYQVTQFGKPVTLSCSQTLNHNVMYWYQQKSSQAPKLLFHYYDKDFNNEADTPDNFQSRRPNTSFCFLDIRSPGLGDTAMYLCATSRALTDSNQPQHFGDGTRLSIL.

The J gene is TRBJ1-1, the V gene TRBV7-1, with a weak D call TRBD1 (5 bases). TRBV7-1 is an ORF; its function is uncertain. V was pared by 3 bases and J by 1 base, with 9 bases between. The CDR3 is 14 residues long. The CDR3 DNA sequence: TGTGCCAGCAGCTCGGGACCTTGGAACACTGAAGCTTTCTTT. Protein: CASSSGPWNTEAFF.

Only one count was recorded for this clonotype. This sequence joins TRBV7-9 and TRBJ1-5; 7 bases agree with TRBD1. Per the germline V gene, CDR1 is SEHNR and CDR2 is FQNEAQ (reference sequence). There are 12 residues in the CDR3. V lost 5 bases to trimming and J lost 7 bases; unmatched junction nucleotides: 2. CDR3 amino acids: CASSLQGQPQHF. The CDR3 DNA reads TGTGCCAGCAGCCTACAGGGGCAGCCCCAGCATTTT.

The sample holds one count of this clonotype. The CDR3 DNA reads as TGTGCCAGCAGCTTAGGGGGAGGCCGGGTTGAGCAGTTCTTC. Residues: CASSLGGGRVEQFF. This chain connects TRBV11-1 to TRBJ2-1; the D gene is possibly TRBD2 (6 bases). V lost 1 base to trimming and J lost 9 bases, with 13 bases between them. This CDR3 region has 14 residues. CDR1 and CDR2 (germline): SGHAT, FQDESV (reference sequence).

The chain joins TRBV5-1 to TRBJ2-1; 10 nucleotides agree with TRBD2. The CDR3 totals 15 residues. Germline V lookup: CDR1 SGHRS, CDR2 YFSETQ. V shed 4 bases, J shed 9 bases, and the junction held 10 bases outside the gene matches. The CDR3 sequence is CASSQSGGAGGEQFF. The CDR3 coding sequence is TGCGCCAGCAGCCAAAGCGGGGGGGCCGGAGGTGAGCAGTTCTTC. The variable domain in full, completed from reference TRBV5-1 and TRBJ2-1, reads KAGVTQTPRYLIKTRGQQVTLSCSPISGHRSVSWYQQTPGQGLQFLFEYFSETQRNKGNFPGRFSGRQFSNSRSEMNVSTLELGDSALYLCASSQSGGAGGEQFFGPGTRLTVL.

The V call is TRBV18, the J call TRBJ2-3; no clear D gene. The V end lost 3 bases, the J end lost 0 bases, and 4 bases lay between the germline ends. In germline, CDR1 is KGHSH, CDR2 LQKENI. The CDR3 length is 13 residues. CDR3 DNA: TGTGCCAGCTCACCCCCTAGCACAGATACGCAGTATTTT. Protein product: CASSPPSTDTQYF.